This T cell receptor beta chain was found in a study of CD4 T cells in relation to SARS-CoV-2 and coronaviruses. About the study: Patient ages ranged from roughly 20 to 80, median 38.

The repertoire was sequenced with immunoSEQ multiplex PCR; TCRdb's copy has only in-frame clones and lacks some. The repertoire has around 30,000 clones, more than 65% of them found once; the top ten carry under 3.5%. CDR1 is LNHNV, CDR2 YYDKDF, per germline (reference sequence). This CDR3 spans 16 amino acids. V gave up 0 bases and J gave up 0 bases, with 6 bases separating them. For this clone: Its antigen remains unidentified.

The gene calls are TRBV15 and TRBJ2-6; D unresolved. Input material: memory CD4+ T cells from PBMCs, cultured in vitro. This receptor was taken from an adult with COVID-19. CDR3 sequence reads: CATSRDRASGANVLTF. DNA for the CDR3: TGTGCCACCAGCAGAGATCGCGCCTCTGGGGCCAACGTCCTGACTTTC.